The sample holds many counts of the clone carrying this T cell receptor beta chain. The antigen is unknown. Little can be read into the size of this beta chain, an off-target read in a library designed for alpha chains. This sample was taken from a study of spatial heterogeneity in lung cancer. TCRdb reanalysed the 5' RACE reads using MiXCR and keeps one entry per CDR3 protein. The sample contains over 8,500 distinct CDR3 sequences, 13% to 15% of which appear only once. Between the trimmed V and J ends, which lost 5 bases and 8 bases, there was a span of 16 bases. The CDR3 covers 14 residues. Germline CDR1 is MNHNY and CDR2 is SVGAGI (reference sequence). Regarding the study as a whole: Counts of expanded intratumoral alpha and beta TCRs tracked tumor mutation counts.

Time point here: sample taken at primary tumor resection. The input material, whole RNA from tumor, nontumor lung or frozen PBMC, was sequenced unsorted. V gene TRBV6-6 combines with J gene TRBJ2-1; D uncertain. The material was lung tumor tissue, obtained at surgery. The receptor comes from a male donor with early-stage non-small cell lung cancer. The CDR3, as DNA: TGTGCCAGCAGTACCCCCTCCGGGTCGGATGAGCAGTTCTTC. Protein sequence: CASSTPSGSDEQFF.